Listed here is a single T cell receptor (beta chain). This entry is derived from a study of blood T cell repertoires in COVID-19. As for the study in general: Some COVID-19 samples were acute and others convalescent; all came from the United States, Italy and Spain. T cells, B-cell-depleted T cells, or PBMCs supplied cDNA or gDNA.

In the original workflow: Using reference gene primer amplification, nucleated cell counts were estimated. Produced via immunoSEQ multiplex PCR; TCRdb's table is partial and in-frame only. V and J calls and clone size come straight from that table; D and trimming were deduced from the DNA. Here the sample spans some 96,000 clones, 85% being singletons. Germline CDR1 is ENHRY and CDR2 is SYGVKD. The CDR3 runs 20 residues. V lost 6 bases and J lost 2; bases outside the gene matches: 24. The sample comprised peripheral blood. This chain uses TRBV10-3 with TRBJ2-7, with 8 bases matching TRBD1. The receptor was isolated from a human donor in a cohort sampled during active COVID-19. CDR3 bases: TGTGCCATCAGGGGAAGAAGCGGACAGGGCGGAAATCGTCCTCCCTACGAGCAGTACTTC. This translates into CAIRGRSGQGGNRPPYEQYF.